This T cell receptor (beta chain) comes out of a study of blood T cell repertoires in COVID-19. Study-level background: In each case, the material was cDNA or gDNA derived from T cells, B-cell-depleted T cells, or PBMCs.

The CDR3 spans 13 residues. The germline gives CDR1 SGHRS, CDR2 YFSETQ. The ends were cut back, 4 bases at V and 7 bases at J, with 12 bases in the middle. Profiling relied on immunoSEQ multiplex PCR, and the TCRdb table lists in-frame clones only, not all of them. Of some 170,000 clones in the sample, roughly 86% were seen once. The TCR sequence derives from a woman between 50 and 59 years old with acute or convalescent COVID-19. The chain joins TRBV5-1 to TRBJ2-1, with D possibly matching TRBD1 (6 bases). Sequenced sample: peripheral blood. The CDR3 loop reads CASSGVQGNEQFF. The CDR3 region has the DNA TGCGCCAGCAGCGGTGTACAGGGAAATGAGCAGTTCTTC. Variable domain in full (rest from reference TRBV5-1 and TRBJ2-1): KAGVTQTPRYLIKTRGQQVTLSCSPISGHRSVSWYQQTPGQGLQFLFEYFSETQRNKGNFPGRFSGRQFSNSRSEMNVSTLELGDSALYLCASSGVQGNEQFFGPGTRLTVL.